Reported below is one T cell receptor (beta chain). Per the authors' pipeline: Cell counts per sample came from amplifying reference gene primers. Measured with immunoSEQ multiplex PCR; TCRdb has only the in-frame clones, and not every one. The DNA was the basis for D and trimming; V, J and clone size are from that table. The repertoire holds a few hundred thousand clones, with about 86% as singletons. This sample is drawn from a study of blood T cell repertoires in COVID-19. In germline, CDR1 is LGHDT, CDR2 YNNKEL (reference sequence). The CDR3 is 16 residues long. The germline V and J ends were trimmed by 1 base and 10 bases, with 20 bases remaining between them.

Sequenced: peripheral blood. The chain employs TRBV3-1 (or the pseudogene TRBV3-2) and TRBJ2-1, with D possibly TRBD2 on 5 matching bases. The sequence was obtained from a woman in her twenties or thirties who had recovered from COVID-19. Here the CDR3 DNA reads TGTGCCAGCAGCCAAGGTGGAAGCGGCCGTGTCGGCGAGCAGTTCTTC. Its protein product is CASSQGGSGRVGEQFF.